The rows below give T cell receptor beta chains drawn from one sample of a study of blood T cell repertoires in COVID-19. Sequenced by immunoSEQ multiplex PCR; TCRdb stores in-frame clones only, minus some. The table lists 150,000 to 200,000 clones, 70% to 90% of them singletons, with around 1.9% in the top ten. The sequencing sample was made of peripheral blood. The receptors originated from a man between 65 and 80 years old with active or convalescent COVID-19. CDR3s include the opening cysteine and the closing phenylalanine or tryptophan. Fields, in order: D gene, clone size, V gene, J gene, CDR3 protein, CDR3 DNA. A D gene is named only where the DNA matches it firmly. A clone size is listed for some rows: how often the clone was seen (once, few, many), or a class if it is expanded.

NA	NA	TRBV28	TRBJ1-1	CASSLSGVTTEAFF	TGTGCCAGCAGTTTGTCAGGGGTGACCACTGAAGCTTTCTTT
TRBD1	NA	TRBV6-5	TRBJ1-5	CASTRGLYQPQHF	TGTGCCAGCACCAGGGGGCTGTATCAGCCCCAGCATTTT
NA	NA	TRBV7-9	TRBJ1-2	CASSLDSFYGYTF	TGTGCCAGCAGCTTGGACAGCTTCTATGGCTACACCTTC
TRBD1	NA	TRBV4-3	TRBJ2-1	CASSQDGQGRGREQFF	TGCGCCAGCAGCCAAGACGGACAGGGGAGAGGGAGGGAGCAGTTCTTC
NA	NA	TRBV2	TRBJ2-4	CASSEKAARNIQYF	TGTGCCAGCAGTGAAAAGGCGGCCCGAAACATTCAGTACTTC
NA	NA	TRBV6-2/TRBV6-3	TRBJ2-5	CASSPRRRETQYF	TGTGCCAGCAGCCCCCGGCGCAGGGAGACCCAGTACTTC
TRBD2	NA	TRBV3-1/TRBV3-2	TRBJ2-7	CASSNSGLAYEQYF	TGTGCCAGCAGTAACTCCGGACTAGCCTACGAGCAGTACTTC
NA	NA	TRBV6-6	TRBJ2-7	CASTDRTYEQYF	TGTGCCAGCACTGACAGAACCTACGAGCAGTACTTC
NA	NA	TRBV6-5	TRBJ2-6	CASSSRRRSGANVLTF	TGTGCCAGCAGTTCCCGGCGGAGGTCTGGGGCCAACGTCCTGACTTTC
NA	NA	TRBV19	TRBJ1-1	CASNPGTYTEAFF	TGTGCCAGTAACCCAGGGACTTACACTGAAGCTTTCTTT
TRBD1	NA	TRBV28	TRBJ1-5	CASTPEDRGKSRFQPQHF	TGTGCCAGCACCCCCGAGGACAGGGGAAAGTCGCGGTTTCAGCCCCAGCATTTT
NA	once	TRBV6-5	TRBJ2-7	CASTPNRGPSYEQYF	TGTGCCAGCACCCCGAACCGGGGTCCATCCTACGAGCAGTACTTC
TRBD1	once	TRBV18	TRBJ2-7	CASSPNQGDEQYF	TGTGCCAGCTCACCAAATCAGGGGGACGAGCAGTACTTC
TRBD1	NA	TRBV7-9	TRBJ1-3	CASSLGDRGLRNTIYF	TGTGCCAGCAGCTTAGGGGACAGGGGGCTCCGAAACACCATATATTTT
NA	NA	TRBV18	TRBJ1-3	CASSPPAGIGNTIYF	TGTGCCAGCTCACCACCAGCGGGCATTGGAAACACCATATATTTT
TRBD2	NA	TRBV18	TRBJ2-3	CASSPQGGYTDTQYF	TGTGCCAGCTCACCACAGGGAGGGTACACAGATACGCAGTATTTT
NA	NA	TRBV5-8	TRBJ2-5	CASSLNRVRQETQYF	TGTGCCAGCAGCTTGAACAGGGTACGGCAAGAGACCCAGTACTTC
NA	NA	TRBV30	TRBJ1-5	CAWSGGLVQPQHF	TGTGCCTGGAGTGGGGGACTTGTTCAGCCCCAGCATTTT
TRBD1	NA	TRBV11-2	TRBJ2-2	CASSLSGTGIAGELFF	TGTGCCAGCAGCCTCTCCGGGACAGGGATTGCCGGGGAGCTGTTTTTT
NA	NA	TRBV19	TRBJ2-4	CASRLDRSNIQYF	TGTGCCAGTAGGCTAGACAGATCCAACATTCAGTACTTC
NA	NA	TRBV7-8	TRBJ1-1	CASSFNRETEAFF	TGTGCCAGCAGCTTTAACAGAGAGACTGAAGCTTTCTTT
NA	NA	TRBV7-2	TRBJ2-1	CASSPQLVSVEQFF	TGTGCCAGCAGCCCACAACTAGTCAGTGTAGAGCAGTTCTTC
NA	NA	TRBV5-6	TRBJ1-1	CASSLGSRPGTEAFF	TGTGCCAGCAGCTTGGGCAGCCGACCGGGCACTGAAGCTTTCTTT
TRBD2	many	TRBV6-4	TRBJ2-3	CASSERTSGSDTQYF	TGTGCCAGCAGTGAGCGGACTAGCGGATCAGATACGCAGTATTTT
NA	few	TRBV7-8	TRBJ2-7	CASSLETGSPSSYEQYF	TGTGCCAGCAGCTTGGAAACAGGTTCTCCCTCATCCTACGAGCAGTACTTC
NA	NA	TRBV7-2	TRBJ2-7	CASSLQAGQPGPYF	TGTGCCAGCAGCTTACAAGCGGGCCAACCGGGTCCGTACTTC
NA	NA	TRBV7-9	TRBJ2-7	CASSYDFSYEQYF	TGTGCCAGCAGCTACGACTTTTCCTACGAGCAGTACTTC
TRBD2	NA	TRBV9	TRBJ2-1	CASSVGTSGGGEQFF	TGTGCCAGCAGCGTAGGAACTAGCGGGGGTGGTGAGCAGTTCTTC